The 11 T cell receptor beta chains below come from one sample, sequenced in a study of identical twins. TCRdb recomputed calls from the 5' RACE reads with MiXCR, one row per CDR3 protein. The sample contains about 220,000 distinct CDR3 sequences, 7.5% of which appear only once. Another study also made use of these data, one on yellow fever vaccine responses in identical twins.

The specimen sequenced was CD8+ T cells sorted from blood. Receptors were obtained from a woman aged 18-35 years in good health.

The rearrangement joins TRBV15 to TRBJ1-5; 8 bases align to TRBD1. The CDR3 contains 16 residues. Germline-derived CDR1 and CDR2 are LNHNV and YYDKDF (reference sequence). The V and J ends lost 1 base and 3 bases, in that order; junction bases with no gene match: 5. CDR3: CATSRVPGGLNQPQHF. The CDR3, as DNA: TGTGCCACCAGCAGAGTGCCAGGGGGCCTCAATCAGCCCCAGCATTTT.

The chain recombines TRBV10-2 with TRBJ2-3, with a weak D call TRBD1 (6 bases). Trimming removed 2 bases from V and 6 bases from J, with 15 bases in between. CDR1 is WSHSY and CDR2 is SAAADI in the germline V gene. The CDR3 runs to 15 residues. The CDR3 coding sequence is TGCGCCAGCAGTGAGCGGGGCTCCAGGGGTGATACGCAGTATTTT. Protein product: CASSERGSRGDTQYF.

This chain links TRBV4-2 with TRBJ1-1, with 8 bases that match TRBD1. The V gene's germline CDR1 is LGHNA and CDR2 YNFKEQ. This CDR3 is built from 12 residues. V shed 9 bases, J shed 1 base, and the junction held 1 base outside the gene matches. The CDR3 protein is CASGTGNTEAFF. The CDR3 DNA reads TGTGCCAGTGGGACAGGGAACACTGAAGCTTTCTTT.

The table lists this clonotype with a few counts. The chain recombines TRBV5-1 with TRBJ1-4; D perhaps matches TRBD1 (6 bases). The germline CDR1 and CDR2 sequences are SGHRS and YFSETQ. The CDR3 length is 14 residues. The V gene lost 0 bases and the J gene lost 7 bases, with 10 bases spanning the gap. The CDR3 sequence: CASSLEGGSEKLFF. The CDR3 DNA follows: TGCGCCAGCAGCTTGGAGGGGGGAAGTGAAAAACTGTTTTTT.

This clonotype was seen a handful of times. The chain uses TRBV4-1 and TRBJ1-1; no firm D call. V gave up 0 bases and J gave up 5 bases, with 13 bases separating them. The CDR3 has 15 amino acids. Per germline, CDR1 MGHRA and CDR2 YSYEKL. CDR3: CASSQDGGLGTEAFF. CDR3 bases: TGCGCCAGCAGCCAAGACGGAGGGCTGGGTACTGAAGCTTTCTTT.

The rearrangement links TRBV5-5 to TRBJ1-1; D possibly corresponds to TRBD1 (5 bases). This CDR3 has 16 amino acids. Germline assignment: CDR1 SGHKS and CDR2 YYEKEE (reference sequence). Between the trimmed V and J ends, which lost 0 bases and 1 base, there was a span of 13 bases. CDR3 nucleotides: TGTGCCAGCAGCTTGGGCGCGGGACCTTGGAACACTGAAGCTTTCTTT. This sequence encodes CASSLGAGPWNTEAFF.

This clonotype was seen only a few times. This chain uses TRBV2 with TRBJ2-7; TRBD2 matches at 8 bases. Germline CDR1 reads SNHLY; CDR2 reads FYNNEI. The junction had 7 bases not matched to a gene; V was cut back by 3 bases and J by 3 bases. The CDR3 consists of 15 residues. Here the CDR3 reads CASSDGRRGGYEQYF. In nucleotides, the CDR3 is TGTGCCAGCAGTGACGGCCGACGGGGGGGCTACGAGCAGTACTTC.

This clonotype was detected many times. This chain joins TRBV5-5 and TRBJ2-1; D is possibly TRBD2 (6 bases). The CDR3 loop spans 15 amino acids. V lost 1 base to trimming and J lost 4 bases, with 12 bases between them. Germline V CDR1 and CDR2: SGHKS, YYEKEE (reference sequence). CDR3 nucleotide sequence: TGTGCCAGCAGCTTGTCGGCGGGGAGTTACAATGAGCAGTTCTTC. Translating it yields CASSLSAGSYNEQFF.

The sample holds a few counts of this clonotype. The chain recombines TRBV27 with TRBJ2-1; 13 nucleotides line up with TRBD2. The length of the CDR3 is 15 residues. Trimming cost V 4 bases and J 8 bases; bases outside gene matches: 5. CDR1 is MNHEY, CDR2 SMNVEV, per germline (reference sequence). The CDR3 is CASSSRTSGRDEQFF. The CDR3 coding sequence is TGTGCCAGCAGTTCCAGGACTAGCGGGAGAGATGAGCAGTTCTTC.

This clonotype has a handful of counts. The chain recombines TRBV7-2 with TRBJ1-5; the D is unclear. CDR3 size: 14 residues. Looked up from germline, CDR1 is SGHTA and CDR2 is FQGNSA. Between the trimmed V and J ends, which lost 4 bases and 6 bases, there was a span of 13 bases. The CDR3: CASSSLGYTQPQHF. The CDR3 nucleotides read TGTGCCAGCAGCTCCCTGGGGTACACTCAGCCCCAGCATTTT.

This clonotype was picked up many times. The chain is built from TRBV14 and TRBJ2-3; D unresolved. CDR1 is SGHDN, CDR2 FVKESK, per germline. CDR3 length: 15 amino acids. Trimming cost V 2 bases and J 0 bases, with 9 bases left between them. The DNA for the CDR3 is TGTGCCAGCAGCCAACCCGAATCTAGCACAGATACGCAGTATTTT. Translation gives CASSQPESSTDTQYF.